This passage covers 20 T cell receptor beta chains from one sample sequenced in a study of chemoradiotherapy in HPV16-positive cancers. The protocol was immunoSEQ multiplex PCR, while the TCRdb copy is restricted to in-frame clones and leaves out a portion. The sample includes about 22,000 clones, roughly 92% of them seen just once. The source was blood, collected from a patient who underwent chemoradiotherapy. The receptors shown here come from a human donor with HPV-associated anogenital cancer.

The gene calls are TRBV4-1 and TRBJ1-4; D perhaps matches TRBD1 (6 bases). V was shortened by 0 bases and J by 6 bases, with 14 bases between the two germline ends. The CDR3 is made up of 16 amino acids. The V gene's germline CDR1 is MGHRA and CDR2 YSYEKL. This CDR3 is CASSQELGGGYEKLFF. In DNA form, the CDR3 reads TGCGCCAGCAGCCAAGAGTTGGGAGGGGGATATGAAAAACTGTTTTTT.

CDR3 in amino acids: CASSQDTEVQPQHF. CDR3 in DNA: TGCGCCAGCAGCCAAGATACTGAAGTGCAGCCCCAGCATTTT. V and J are TRBV4-3 and TRBJ1-5; no clear D gene. This CDR3 comprises 14 residues. Germline loops: CDR1 LGHNA, CDR2 YSLEER. The germline V and J ends were trimmed by 0 bases and 7 bases, with 10 bases remaining between them.

V and J are TRBV19 and TRBJ2-3, with 11 bases that match TRBD1. CDR3 length: 14 amino acids. Germline V gives CDR1 LNHDA, CDR2 SQIVND (reference sequence). The junction had 2 bases not matched to a gene; V was cut back by 9 bases and J by 0 bases. As DNA, the CDR3 is TGTGCCAGCCGGGACAGGGGGAGCACAGATACGCAGTATTTT. It specifies CASRDRGSTDTQYF.

The chain has TRBV29-1 and TRBJ1-1; unclear D gene. Germline V gene sequence: CDR1 SQVTM, CDR2 ANQGSEA. The CDR3 totals 12 residues. Trimming removed 1 base at V and 6 bases at J, with 9 bases between. In DNA, the CDR3 is TGCAGCGTTGAAGCGGACGGGTCTGAAGCTTTCTTT. The encoded protein is CSVEADGSEAFF.

The chain employs TRBV9 and TRBJ1-1; no clear D gene. The germline gives CDR1 SGDLS, CDR2 YYNGEE. The CDR3 has 15 amino acids. The V gene lost 3 bases and the J gene lost 8 bases, with 20 bases spanning the gap. The CDR3 region is CASSATPNNLGEAFF. The DNA of the CDR3 is TGTGCCAGCAGCGCTACCCCCAATAACTTGGGAGAAGCTTTCTTT.

The chain links TRBV9 to TRBJ2-1; D not resolved. Trimming left V 4 bases short and J 5 bases short, with 10 bases between. Germline V gene data show CDR1 as SGDLS and CDR2 as YYNGEE. This CDR3 region has 13 residues. CDR3 DNA: TGTGCCAGCAGCCCCCCGCCCGACAATGAGCAGTTCTTC. This encodes CASSPPPDNEQFF.

The chain links TRBV4-3 to TRBJ2-3; D perhaps matches TRBD1 (6 bases). Trimming removed 4 bases at V and 3 bases at J, with 14 bases between. CDR3 length equals 15 residues. The germline V gene encodes CDR1 LGHNA and CDR2 YSLEER. In DNA, the CDR3 is TGCGCCAGCAGCCCAATAGAGAGGGGGACAGATACGCAGTATTTT. Its protein is CASSPIERGTDTQYF.

This clone was observed a single time. CDR3 loop: CASSPIGGSRSTDTQYF. CDR3 sequence (DNA): TGCGCCAGCAGCCCCATCGGAGGGTCCCGTAGCACAGATACGCAGTATTTT. V gene TRBV5-1 combines with J gene TRBJ2-3; perhaps TRBD2 as D (6 bases). The V gene's germline CDR1 is SGHRS and CDR2 YFSETQ. Trimming stripped 4 bases from V and 0 bases from J, with 18 bases between. CDR3 length: 17 residues.

The V and J genes are TRBV7-2 and TRBJ2-7; no firm D call. V was clipped by 4 bases and J by 2 bases, with 9 bases between them. CDR3 length: 13 amino acids. Germline lookup yields CDR1 SGHTA and CDR2 FQGNSA. For the CDR3, the DNA is TGTGCCAGCAGCTCCGGGCTGCCCTACGAGCAGTACTTC. Translated: CASSSGLPYEQYF.

This clone was recorded only once. The V call is TRBV20-1, the J call TRBJ2-4; 8 bases map to TRBD1. Losses at the gene ends were 3 bases for V and 15 bases for J; bases not matched to a gene: 7. The CDR3 consists of 11 residues. Germline V gene lookup returns CDR1 DFQATT and CDR2 SNEGSKA (reference sequence). The CDR3 region is CSASERQGMYF. CDR3 in DNA: TGCAGTGCTAGCGAGAGACAGGGGATGTACTTC.

This rearrangement joins TRBV11-2 to TRBJ1-5; D is unresolved. This CDR3 comprises 13 residues. The V end lost 3 bases, the J end lost 3 bases, and 6 bases lay between the germline ends. Germline CDR1 SGHAT, CDR2 FQNNGV. The CDR3 DNA sequence: TGTGCCAGCAGCTTCACGGACAATCAGCCCCAGCATTTT. Its translation: CASSFTDNQPQHF.

V and J are TRBV28 and TRBJ2-5, with 9 nucleotides matching TRBD1. This CDR3 comprises 15 residues. Losses at the gene ends were 2 bases for V and 3 bases for J; bases not matched to a gene: 4. Looked up from germline, CDR1 is MDHEN and CDR2 is SYDVKM. The chain's CDR3 is CASSLRGTGKETQYF. CDR3 bases: TGTGCCAGCAGTTTACGGGGGACAGGGAAAGAGACCCAGTACTTC.

V and J are TRBV2 and TRBJ2-1; D is unclear. CDR1 and CDR2 (germline): SNHLY, FYNNEI. CDR3 length: 16 amino acids. V was cut by 5 bases and J by 3 bases, with 17 bases left in between. The CDR3 DNA is TGTGCCAGCAGTCGTTCGACTGCCGGCTACTACAATGAGCAGTTCTTC. Translation: CASSRSTAGYYNEQFF.

V gene TRBV7-2 combines with J gene TRBJ1-1; D unresolved. This CDR3 region has 14 residues. Germline CDR1 SGHTA, CDR2 FQGNSA. Trimming took 0 bases from V and 4 from J, leaving 9 bases between them. This chain's CDR3 is CASSLAGLSTEAFF. CDR3 DNA: TGTGCCAGCAGCTTAGCAGGGCTGTCCACTGAAGCTTTCTTT. The whole variable domain, filled in from reference TRBV7-2 and TRBJ1-1, reads GAGVSQSPSNKVTEKGKDVELRCDPISGHTALYWYRQSLGQGLEFLIYFQGNSAPDKSGLPSDRFSAERTGGSVSTLTIQRTQQEDSAVYLCASSLAGLSTEAFFGQGTRLTVV.

V is TRBV28 and J is TRBJ1-3; TRBD1 matches 7 bases. This CDR3 contains 15 residues. V trimming: 6 bases; J trimming: 4 bases; junction bases outside the gene matches: 9. CDR1 and CDR2 from the germline V gene are MDHEN and SYDVKM. The CDR3: CASRTDRAGGNTIYF. DNA for the CDR3: TGTGCCAGCAGAACCGACAGGGCGGGGGGAAACACCATATATTTT.

The J gene is TRBJ1-1, the V gene TRBV7-2; D call uncertain. Looked up from germline, CDR1 is SGHTA and CDR2 is FQGNSA. Trimming cost V 1 base and J 1 base, with 7 bases left between them. The CDR3 length is 14 residues. DNA for the CDR3: TGTGCCAGCAGCTTAGTCAGCGAGAACACTGAAGCTTTCTTT. This gives the protein CASSLVSENTEAFF.

V and J are TRBV7-2 and TRBJ2-7; D unresolved. Trimming removed 5 bases at V and 4 bases at J, with 6 bases between. Per germline, CDR1 SGHTA and CDR2 FQGNSA. The CDR3 is 11 amino acids. The DNA of the CDR3 is TGTGCCAGCAGCCTACGGTACGAGCAGTACTTC. Protein sequence: CASSLRYEQYF.

This clone has only one observation. J is TRBJ2-3 and V is TRBV11-3, with 11 bases fitting TRBD2. The CDR3 extends over 16 amino acids. In germline, CDR1 is SGHNT, CDR2 YENEEA. With 6 bases clipped from V and 6 bases from J, the junction kept 11 bases outside the gene matches. CDR3 coding DNA: TGTGCCAGCAGTCTTACGTCGGCTAGCGGGAGGGATACGCAGTATTTT. Protein product: CASSLTSASGRDTQYF. The full variable domain, with the rest looked up from reference TRBV11-3 and TRBJ2-3, is EAGVVQSPRYKIIEKKQPVAFWCNPISGHNTLYWYLQNLGQGPELLIRYENEEAVDDSQLPKDRFSAERLKGVDSTLKIQPAELGDSAVYLCASSLTSASGRDTQYFGPGTRLTVL.

The rearrangement joins TRBV11-1 to TRBJ2-1, with 9 bases that match TRBD1. V shed 0 bases, J shed 5 bases, and the junction held 5 bases outside the gene matches. CDR3 size: 16 residues. Germline V gives CDR1 SGHAT, CDR2 FQDESV (reference sequence). The CDR3 here is CASSLARDRVNNEQFF. DNA of the CDR3: TGTGCCAGCAGCTTAGCGCGGGACAGGGTCAACAATGAGCAGTTCTTC.

As DNA, the CDR3 is TGTGCCAGCAGCTTAGGGTGGCGGGAGAGCCATGATACGCAGTATTTT. Amino acid sequence: CASSLGWRESHDTQYF. The rearrangement uses TRBV11-3 and TRBJ2-3; 7 bases line up with TRBD2. The V gene end was trimmed by 1 base and the J gene end by 6 bases; junction bases not matched to a gene: 10. Germline CDR1 and CDR2: SGHNT and YENEEA. This CDR3 region has 16 residues.